The T cell receptor (beta chain) described here comes from a study of T-cell reconstitution after alpha-beta-depleted transplantation in children. The study, taken as a whole, reports: Several hundred rapidly expanded clones from non-depleted graft cells reportedly supplied alpha-beta T cells about two months post-transplant. T-cell numbers and diversity, one year after transplant, stemmed largely from T cells that were newly produced.

Unique molecular identifiers were used in preparing the TCRbeta library. TCRdb used MiXCR to reprocess the PCR reads, holding one entry per CDR3 protein. The sample consists of 500,000 to 600,000 distinct CDR3 sequences, over 25% of them appearing once. Trimming cost V 6 bases and J 3 bases, with 12 bases left between them. The CDR3 contains 13 residues. As to this clonotype: What it binds is not known.

The source is a boy under two years old with Wiskott-Aldrich syndrome, due to receive a stem cell transplant. The V and J genes are TRBV12-3 or TRBV12-4 and TRBJ2-7; D is possibly TRBD1 (6 bases). The sample was PBMCs, taken before TCRalphabeta/CD19-depleted stem cell transplant. CDR3 residues: CASSKKTGYEQYF. DNA for the CDR3: TGTGCCAGCAGCAAAAAGACAGGCTACGAGCAGTACTTC.